This T cell receptor beta chain was identified during a study of blood T cell repertoires in COVID-19. About the research overall: From the United States, Italy and Spain came samples of acute and convalescent COVID-19. T cells, B-cell-depleted T cells, or PBMCs provided the cDNA or gDNA that served as material.

Germline V gene data show CDR1 as SGHRS and CDR2 as YFSETQ. The CDR3 has 18 residues. V lost 4 bases to trimming and J lost 2 bases; unmatched junction nucleotides: 6. In the study's own analysis: Estimates of nucleated cell counts were drawn from the amplification of reference gene primers. The repertoire was sequenced with immunoSEQ multiplex PCR; TCRdb's copy has only in-frame clones and lacks some. The V and J calls and the clone size are those of that table, but D and trimming were determined from the DNA. The sample has about 300,000 clones; around 88% are singletons. The V and J genes are TRBV5-1 and TRBJ2-1, with 16 bases aligning to TRBD2. The specimen sequenced was peripheral blood. This TCR was recovered from a young woman who had recovered from COVID-19. CDR3 protein: CASSPGLAGGRPYNEQFF. The CDR3 DNA is TGCGCCAGCAGCCCGGGACTAGCGGGGGGGCGCCCCTACAATGAGCAGTTCTTC.